Here is one T cell receptor beta chain with its context. This clonotype appeared many times. No antigen is known for it. No base quality values were provided; no much bigger clone lies one nucleotide off. V is cut by 2 bases and J by 0 bases, and the space between the germline ends is 1 base. CDR1 SGHTA and CDR2 FQGNSA are derived from the germline V gene. The CDR3 numbers 12 residues from cysteine through phenylalanine. The DNA shown is the 36-base CDR3, in frame from base 1. This sample stems from a study of T-cell memory formation after mild COVID-19 (dated by TCRdb to about 2021). Concerning the study at large: Most TCR sequence clusters were specific to one of the two donors. In a couple of donors, T-cell clones that expanded and contracted after mild COVID-19 were followed by sequencing TCRalpha and TCRbeta repertoires longitudinally. Two young, previously healthy adult volunteers, one female and one male, were included in the cohort. Results the study describes overall, beyond this receptor: The study covered only a couple of mild cases, and larger cohorts including severe cases with pre-infection samples were considered necessary. SARS-CoV-2 specificity of the second-wave clones peaking on day 37 was not confirmed. Some responding clones were detected in pre-infection memory, which suggested that pre-existing cross-reactive memory T cells had joined the SARS-CoV-2 response. Contracting CD4+ clones turned up mainly in the CM and EM memory subsets, whereas EMRA was where CD8+ clones were enriched. Balanced CD4/CD8 phenotypes were observed for clones contracting from day 15 to 85, whereas a bias towards CD4+ was observed for a second wave of clones expanding from day 15 to 37.

These reads were obtained on an Illumina NovaSeq 6000. TCRalpha and TCRbeta cDNA libraries were constructed by 5'RACE with constant-segment primers, with sample barcodes and unique molecular identifiers being introduced. Trizol reagent was used to extract RNA from every sample. Amplification of the libraries took two PCR steps, and the second step added a second sample barcode plus Illumina TruSeq adapters. Libraries were sequenced on an Illumina NovaSeq with 2 x 150 bp paired-end reads. For the original study's pipeline: Demultiplexing of reads and collapsing into UMI-guided consensus sequences were performed with migec v1.2.7. Using mixcr v2.1.11, UMI consensuses were aligned to TRA and TRB V and J templates and then assembled into clonotypes. Expanded or contracted clonotypes were those called significant by both edgeR and NoisET, with noise models trained on biological replicates. For edgeR calls, a false discovery rate-adjusted p below 0.01 and a log2 fold-change threshold of 1 were applied. As an exploratory analysis of dynamics, PCA with hierarchical clustering was applied to max-normalized trajectories of the 1000 most abundant clonotypes. Separately sequenced CD4+ and CD8+ repertoires were used to assign a CD4 or CD8 phenotype to each responding clone. TCRdb passed the public sequencing reads through fastp at Q25 and MiXCR, retaining productive beta sequences. Every CDR3 protein is listed once, alongside the most common genes and DNA of its rows. TCRdb's processing, not the study's, gives the V and J calls here. For this sample the table gives some 210,000 distinct CDR3 sequences, of which 8% to 11% were detected only once. Of the sample, approximately 3% falls within the top ten clones.

Ficoll-Paque density gradient centrifugation was the method used to isolate PBMCs. The clonotype was recovered from a young man who had mild COVID-19 (a few samples of this study predate the infection). The sample titles of this study are shuffled in the database, so cell type and time point are left out; the donor was told from shared clones. Material: PBMCs or a T cell subset sorted from them (not recorded which). The rearranged chain carries TRBV7-2 and TRBJ1-1; too little of a D gene remains to name it. Here is the DNA: TGTGCCAGCAGCTTACTGAACACTGAAGCTTTCTTT. This sequence encodes CASSLLNTEAFF. Extended through the reference TRBV7-2 and TRBJ1-1 proteins, this CDR3 yields the full variable domain: GAGVSQSPSNKVTEKGKDVELRCDPISGHTALYWYRQSLGQGLEFLIYFQGNSAPDKSGLPSDRFSAERTGGSVSTLTIQRTQQEDSAVYLCASSLLNTEAFFGQGTRLTVV.